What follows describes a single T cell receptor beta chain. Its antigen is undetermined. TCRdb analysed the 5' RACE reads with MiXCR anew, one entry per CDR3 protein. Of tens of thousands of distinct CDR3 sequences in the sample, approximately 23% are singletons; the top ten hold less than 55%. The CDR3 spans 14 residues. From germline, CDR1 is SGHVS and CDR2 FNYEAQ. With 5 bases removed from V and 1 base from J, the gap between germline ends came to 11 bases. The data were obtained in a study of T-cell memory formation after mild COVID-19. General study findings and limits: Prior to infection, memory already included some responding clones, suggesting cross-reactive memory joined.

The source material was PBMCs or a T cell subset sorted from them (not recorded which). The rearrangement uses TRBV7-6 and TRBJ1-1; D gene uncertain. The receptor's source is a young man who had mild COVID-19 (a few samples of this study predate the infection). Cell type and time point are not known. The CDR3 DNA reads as TGTGCCAGCAGCCTCCTAGGGCCGAACACTGAAGCTTTCTTT. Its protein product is CASSLLGPNTEAFF. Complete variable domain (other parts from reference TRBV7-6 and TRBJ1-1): GAGVSQSPRYKVTKRGQDVALRCDPISGHVSLYWYRQALGQGPEFLTYFNYEAQQDKSGLPNDRFSAERPEGSISTLTIQRTEQRDSAMYRCASSLLGPNTEAFFGQGTRLTVV.